The 2 T cell receptor beta chains below were found in one sample sequenced in a study of vaccination and CD4 T cells after COVID-19. Specified treatment: roughly 11-day PBMC culture with coronavirus spike peptide pools or control peptides (ViraFEST assay). The Oncomine TCR Beta short-read assay sequenced DNA from cultured CD4+ T cells. TCRdb redid the calling of the PCR reads with MiXCR, one entry per CDR3 protein. The sample shows 15,000 to 20,000 distinct CDR3 sequences, about 44% of them seen only once. These receptors are not linked to any known antigen. The specimen was CD4+ T cells from blood, cultured in vitro, collected before SARS-CoV-2 vaccination. Receptors originate from a human donor who received a COVID-19 vaccine.

V gene TRBV19 combines with J gene TRBJ1-2, with D perhaps matching TRBD1 (6 bases). The CDR3 runs 12 residues. CDR1 is LNHDA, CDR2 SQIVND, per germline (reference sequence). Between the trimmed V and J ends, which lost 10 bases and 4 bases, there was a span of 13 bases. CDR3 nucleotide sequence: TGTGCCACCCGACAGGCCCTCTATGGCTACACCTTC. This codes for CATRQALYGYTF.

This chain joins TRBV7-3 and TRBJ2-3, with 11 bases lining up with TRBD2. V shed 5 bases and J 4 bases; nucleotides not matched to a gene: 8. Germline CDR1 is SGHTA and CDR2 is FQGTGA. CDR3 length: 16 amino acids. The CDR3 reads CASSPTGSGGADTQYF. DNA of the CDR3: TGTGCCAGCAGCCCCACAGGTAGCGGGGGGGCAGATACGCAGTATTTT.